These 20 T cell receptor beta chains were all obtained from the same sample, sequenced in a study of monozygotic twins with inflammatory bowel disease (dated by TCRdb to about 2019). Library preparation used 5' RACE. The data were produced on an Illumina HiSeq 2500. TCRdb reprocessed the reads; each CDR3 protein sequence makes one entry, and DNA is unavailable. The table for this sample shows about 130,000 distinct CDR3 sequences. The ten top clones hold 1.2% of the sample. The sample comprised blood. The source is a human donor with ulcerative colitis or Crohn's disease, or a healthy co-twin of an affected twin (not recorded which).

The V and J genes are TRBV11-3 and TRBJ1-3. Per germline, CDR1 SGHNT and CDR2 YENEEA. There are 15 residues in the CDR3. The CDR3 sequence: CASSLGDGGGNTIYF.

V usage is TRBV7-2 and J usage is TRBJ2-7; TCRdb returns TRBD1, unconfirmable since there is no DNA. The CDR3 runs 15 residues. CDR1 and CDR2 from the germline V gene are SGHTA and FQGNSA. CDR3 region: CASSLAVGTNYEQYF.

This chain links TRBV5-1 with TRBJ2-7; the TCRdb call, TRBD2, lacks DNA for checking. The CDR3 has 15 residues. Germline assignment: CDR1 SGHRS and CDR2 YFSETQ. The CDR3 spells CASSPGGLARFEQYF.

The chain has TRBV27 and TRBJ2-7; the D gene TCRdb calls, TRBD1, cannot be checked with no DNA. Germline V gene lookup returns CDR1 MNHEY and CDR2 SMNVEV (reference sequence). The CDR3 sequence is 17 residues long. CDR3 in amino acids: CASSPTAQGIAIYEQYF.

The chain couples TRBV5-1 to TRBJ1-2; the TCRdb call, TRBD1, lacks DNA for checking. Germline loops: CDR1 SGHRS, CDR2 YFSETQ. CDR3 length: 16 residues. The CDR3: CASSLDGQGAEYGYTF.

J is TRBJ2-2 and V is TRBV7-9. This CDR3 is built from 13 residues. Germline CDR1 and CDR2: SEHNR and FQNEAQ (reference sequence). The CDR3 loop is CASSLAGAGELFF. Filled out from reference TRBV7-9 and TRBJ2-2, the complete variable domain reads DTGVSQNPRHKITKRGQNVTFRCDPISEHNRLYWYRQTLGQGPEFLTYFQNEAQLEKSRLLSDRFSAERPKGSFSTLEIQRTEQGDSAMYLCASSLAGAGELFFGEGSRLTVL.

The CDR3 sequence is CASSLLGLAGNEQFF. V is TRBV5-6 and J is TRBJ2-1; TCRdb indicates TRBD2, and absent DNA this call remains unverified. The CDR3 sequence is 15 residues long. The V gene's germline CDR1 is SGHDT and CDR2 YYEEEE.

The CDR3 is CSARGYQETQYF. The chain links TRBV20-1 to TRBJ2-5. CDR3 length: 12 amino acids. Germline lookup yields CDR1 DFQATT and CDR2 SNEGSKA (reference sequence).

CDR3 protein: CASRYGTGRETQYF. V gene TRBV6-5 combines with J gene TRBJ2-5; TCRdb outputs TRBD1, but without DNA this stays unchecked. Germline V gene sequence: CDR1 MNHEY, CDR2 SVGAGI. The CDR3 is 14 residues long.

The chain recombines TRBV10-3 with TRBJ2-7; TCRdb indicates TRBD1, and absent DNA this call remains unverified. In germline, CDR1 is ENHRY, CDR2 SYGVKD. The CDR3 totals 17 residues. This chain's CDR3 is CAISEWGTGSQMYEQYF.

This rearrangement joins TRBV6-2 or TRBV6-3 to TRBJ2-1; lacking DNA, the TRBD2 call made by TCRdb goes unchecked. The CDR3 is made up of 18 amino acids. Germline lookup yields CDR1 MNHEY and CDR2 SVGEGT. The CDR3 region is CASSYGTSGRASYNEQFF.

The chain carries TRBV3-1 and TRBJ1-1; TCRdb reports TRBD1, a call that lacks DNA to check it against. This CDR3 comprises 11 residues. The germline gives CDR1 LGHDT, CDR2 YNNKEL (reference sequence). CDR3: CASSQTQGILF.

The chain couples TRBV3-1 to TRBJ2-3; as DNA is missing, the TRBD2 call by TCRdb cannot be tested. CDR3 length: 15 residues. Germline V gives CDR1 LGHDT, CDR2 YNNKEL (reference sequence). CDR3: CASSLAGSLSDTQYF.

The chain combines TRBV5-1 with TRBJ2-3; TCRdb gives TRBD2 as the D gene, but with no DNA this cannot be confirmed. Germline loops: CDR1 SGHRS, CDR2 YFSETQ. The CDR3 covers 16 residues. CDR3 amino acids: CASSMTSVSSTDTQYF.

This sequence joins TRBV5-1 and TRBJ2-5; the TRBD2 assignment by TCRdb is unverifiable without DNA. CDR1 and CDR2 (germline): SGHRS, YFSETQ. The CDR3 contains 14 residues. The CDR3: CASSPRPFQETQYF.

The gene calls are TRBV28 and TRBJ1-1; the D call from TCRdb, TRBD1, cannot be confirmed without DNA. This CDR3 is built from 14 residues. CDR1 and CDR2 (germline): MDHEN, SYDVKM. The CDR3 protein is CASTRQGKNTEAFF. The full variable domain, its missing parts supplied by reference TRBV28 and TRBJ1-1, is DVKVTQSSRYLVKRTGEKVFLECVQDMDHENMFWYRQDPGLGLRLIYFSYDVKMKEKGDIPEGYSVSREKKERFSLILESASTNQTSMYLCASTRQGKNTEAFFGQGTRLTVV.

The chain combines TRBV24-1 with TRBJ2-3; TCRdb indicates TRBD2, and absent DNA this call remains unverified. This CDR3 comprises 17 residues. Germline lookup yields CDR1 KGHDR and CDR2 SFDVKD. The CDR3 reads CATSVLGLDRRSDTQYF.

The CDR3 sequence: CASSSAGQGASEQYF. This rearrangement joins TRBV28 to TRBJ2-7; the TCRdb call, TRBD1, lacks DNA for checking. The CDR3 is made up of 15 amino acids. Germline-derived CDR1 and CDR2 are MDHEN and SYDVKM.

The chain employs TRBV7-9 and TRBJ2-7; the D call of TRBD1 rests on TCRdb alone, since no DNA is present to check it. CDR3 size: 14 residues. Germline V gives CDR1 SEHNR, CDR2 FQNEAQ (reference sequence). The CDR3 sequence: CASSSDRGPYEQYF.

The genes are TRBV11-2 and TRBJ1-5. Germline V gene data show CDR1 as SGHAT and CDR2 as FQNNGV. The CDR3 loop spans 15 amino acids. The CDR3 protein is CASSFQGFGNQPQHF.